The 27 T cell receptor beta chains below all came from one sample that was sequenced in a study of long-term antiretroviral therapy in people with HIV (dated by TCRdb to about 2022). The immunoSEQ hsTCRB v3.0 assay was used at survey level resolution for TRB variable region sequencing. This is the immuneACCESS table as TCRdb keeps it, with only in-frame sequences that have V and J called. A part of the clones is gone; compared with another copy, unresolved V genes explain less than half, and the rest is unexplained. The sample includes about 35,000 clones, with 90% to 95% observed a single time. Jointly, the top ten make up roughly 3.6% of the sample. The sequences come from unsorted PBMCs, collected 4.1 years after starting antiretroviral therapy. The receptors originated from a woman in her fifties or sixties with HIV.

This clone has just a few counts. The rearrangement uses TRBV5-6 and TRBJ2-7; possibly TRBD1 for D (7 bases). The CDR3 totals 15 residues. Trimming took 4 bases from V and 2 from J, leaving 16 bases between them. Germline CDR1 is SGHDT and CDR2 is YYEEEE. CDR3: CASSRLGGQTYEQYF. The CDR3 nucleotides are TGTGCCAGCAGCCGGCTGGGGGGACAGACCTACGAGCAGTACTTC. Filled out from reference TRBV5-6 and TRBJ2-7, the complete variable domain reads DAGVTQSPTHLIKTRGQQVTLRCSPKSGHDTVSWYQQALGQGPQFIFQYYEEEERQRGNFPDRFSGHQFPNYSSELNVNALLLGDSALYLCASSRLGGQTYEQYFGPGTRLTVT.

V usage is TRBV19 and J usage is TRBJ1-4, with TRBD1 identical over 7 bases. The J segment lost 1 base and the V segment lost 4 bases, leaving 9 bases of the junction unmatched. CDR1 LNHDA and CDR2 SQIVND come from the germline V gene (reference sequence). The CDR3 consists of 17 residues. CDR3 residues: CASSTATGRVTNEKLFF. The CDR3, as DNA: TGTGCCAGTAGTACCGCGACAGGGAGGGTAACTAATGAAAAACTGTTTTTT.

The J gene is TRBJ2-7, the V gene TRBV18; D is perhaps TRBD2 (5 bases). The CDR3 totals 13 residues. In germline, CDR1 is KGHSH, CDR2 LQKENI. Trimming took 0 bases from V and 7 from J, leaving 10 bases between them. The CDR3 sequence is CASSPPSEREQYF. Written as DNA, the CDR3 is TGTGCCAGCTCACCACCGTCAGAGCGGGAGCAGTACTTC.

The gene calls are TRBV5-1 and TRBJ1-5; perhaps TRBD1 as D (5 bases). The CDR3 is 14 amino acids. CDR1 SGHRS and CDR2 YFSETQ come from the germline V gene. V lost 4 bases and J lost 7, with 15 bases in between. CDR3 coding DNA: TGCGCCAGCAGCCCCGACAGCCCGGACCAGCCCCAGCATTTT. Translated, it gives CASSPDSPDQPQHF.

This clone was detected only a few times. The chain couples TRBV11-3 to TRBJ2-2; TRBD2 matches at 10 bases. Germline values: CDR1 SGHNT, CDR2 YENEEA. The J segment lost 0 bases and the V segment lost 5 bases, leaving 12 bases of the junction unmatched. The CDR3 is 19 residues long. The CDR3 sequence is CASSPGGASGGPNTGELFF. The CDR3 coding sequence is TGTGCCAGCAGCCCGGGTGGGGCTAGCGGGGGCCCGAACACCGGGGAGCTGTTTTTT.

This chain links TRBV13 with TRBJ2-3; TRBD2 agrees at 8 bases. Germline CDR1 and CDR2: PRHDT and FYEKMQ (reference sequence). The CDR3 covers 15 residues. The junction had 8 bases not matched to a gene; V was cut back by 5 bases and J by 4 bases. CDR3 residues: CASSQPLGGADTQYF. In nucleotides, the CDR3 is TGTGCCAGCAGCCAACCCCTCGGGGGGGCAGATACGCAGTATTTT.

This chain joins TRBV27 and TRBJ1-4, with 8 bases matching TRBD1. CDR3 length equals 16 residues. The V and J ends lost 9 bases and 3 bases, in that order; junction bases with no gene match: 12. Germline-derived CDR1 and CDR2 are MNHEY and SMNVEV (reference sequence). The CDR3 loop is CARNPDWGQANEKLFF. The DNA for the CDR3 is TGTGCCAGGAACCCTGACTGGGGACAGGCTAATGAAAAACTGTTTTTT.

This sequence joins TRBV15 and TRBJ1-2; TRBD1 matches 9 bases. The CDR3 extends over 14 amino acids. V was clipped by 6 bases and J by 3 bases; unmatched bases: 5. Germline-derived CDR1 and CDR2 are LNHNV and YYDKDF (reference sequence). The CDR3 nucleotides read TGTGCCACCAGGCCGGACAGGGGCGACTATGGCTACACCTTC. Translation gives CATRPDRGDYGYTF.

The chain links TRBV6-5 to TRBJ2-7, with D perhaps TRBD1 (6 bases). V was pared by 4 bases and J by 4 bases, with 14 bases between. Germline loops: CDR1 MNHEY, CDR2 SVGAGI. The CDR3 extends over 14 amino acids. CDR3 sequence (DNA): TGTGCCAGCAGTTCGGCAGGGGCAGGTTACGAGCAGTACTTC. Its protein is CASSSAGAGYEQYF.

The chain uses TRBV5-1 and TRBJ2-5; TRBD2 matches at 7 bases. The CDR3 consists of 16 residues. V lost 0 bases to trimming and J lost 4 bases; unmatched junction nucleotides: 9. Germline V gene sequence: CDR1 SGHRS, CDR2 YFSETQ. The CDR3 spells CASSLGGLSGGETQYF. CDR3 nucleotide sequence: TGCGCCAGCAGCTTGGGAGGTTTATCGGGGGGAGAGACCCAGTACTTC.

This chain uses TRBV5-8 with TRBJ2-2; D possibly matches TRBD1 or TRBD2 (6 bases each). Germline CDR1 reads SGHTS; CDR2 reads YDEGEE. Trimming cost V 4 bases and J 3 bases, with 13 bases left between them. The CDR3 is made up of 15 amino acids. CDR3 residues: CASSVRGADTGELFF. In DNA form, the CDR3 reads TGTGCCAGCAGCGTGAGGGGGGCCGACACCGGGGAGCTGTTTTTT. The entire variable domain, with the rest obtained from reference TRBV5-8 and TRBJ2-2, is as follows: EAGVTQSPTHLIKTRGQQATLRCSPISGHTSVYWYQQALGLGLQFLLWYDEGEERNRGNFPPRFSGRQFPNYSSELNVNALELEDSALYLCASSVRGADTGELFFGEGSRLTVL.

This rearrangement joins TRBV6-1 to TRBJ2-2; D may be TRBD1 (6 bases). V was cut by 2 bases and J by 5 bases, with 6 bases left in between. Germline-derived CDR1 and CDR2 are MNHNS and SASEGT. The CDR3 has 13 amino acids. CDR3 in amino acids: CASSEQGTGELFF. The CDR3 coding sequence is TGTGCCAGCAGTGAACAGGGGACCGGGGAGCTGTTTTTT.

The chain is built from TRBV6-6 and TRBJ2-1; 11 bases match TRBD2. CDR3 length: 16 amino acids. CDR1 and CDR2 from the germline V gene are MNHNY and SVGAGI (reference sequence). The junction had 4 bases not matched to a gene; V was cut back by 3 bases and J by 3 bases. The CDR3 nucleotides read TGTGCCAGCAGTTATGAGACTAGCGGGGTCTACAATGAGCAGTTCTTC. Amino acids: CASSYETSGVYNEQFF.

The chain has TRBV30 and TRBJ1-6; D is undetermined. CDR1 is GTSNPN, CDR2 SVGIG, per germline (reference sequence). The CDR3 consists of 14 residues. V lost 4 bases to trimming and J lost 7 bases, with 14 bases between them. The CDR3 DNA is TGTGCCTGGAAGACGAATACCCGCAATTCACCCCTCCACTTT. This codes for CAWKTNTRNSPLHF.

The chain is built from TRBV7-9 and TRBJ2-3; no clear D gene. The CDR3 contains 13 residues. Trimming cost V 0 bases and J 4 bases, with 5 bases left between them. Germline lookup yields CDR1 SEHNR and CDR2 FQNEAQ (reference sequence). This CDR3 reads CASSLAGADTQYF. CDR3 nucleotide sequence: TGTGCCAGCAGCTTAGCTGGGGCAGATACGCAGTATTTT.

In nucleotides, the CDR3 is TGTGCCTGGGCGACAGCCTACAACGATTTCTCCTACGAGCAGTACTTC. Protein product: CAWATAYNDFSYEQYF. The rearrangement uses TRBV30 and TRBJ2-7; D perhaps matches TRBD1 (5 bases). The germline CDR1 and CDR2 sequences are GTSNPN and SVGIG (reference sequence). Trimming removed 5 bases from V and 0 bases from J, with 20 bases in between. The CDR3 runs to 16 residues. Using reference TRBV30 and TRBJ2-7 for the parts outside the CDR3, the full variable domain is SQTIHQWPATLVQPVGSPLSLECTVEGTSNPNLYWYRQAAGRGLQLLFYSVGIGQISSEVPQNLSASRPQDRQFILSSKKLLLSDSGFYLCAWATAYNDFSYEQYFGPGTRLTVT.

The rearrangement uses TRBV14 and TRBJ2-3, with 10 positions matching TRBD1. The trim removed 5 bases at V and 0 bases at J, leaving 5 bases unmatched. CDR1 is SGHDN and CDR2 is FVKESK in the germline V gene. The CDR3 is 16 residues long. In nucleotides, the CDR3 is TGTGCCAGCAGCTTCCGACAGGGGGCGAGCACAGATACGCAGTATTTT. As protein: CASSFRQGASTDTQYF.

The chain employs TRBV5-1 and TRBJ2-5, with 7 positions matching TRBD1. With V trimmed by 6 bases and J by 5 bases, 10 bases remained unmatched. The germline gives CDR1 SGHRS, CDR2 YFSETQ. The CDR3 is 14 residues long. The CDR3 spells CASTPGGSPETQYF. CDR3 nucleotides: TGCGCCAGCACCCCAGGGGGTAGTCCTGAGACCCAGTACTTC.

The count of this clone is one. A read error may account for a junction end that differs from germline. The chain employs TRBV19 and TRBJ2-5, with 11 bases identical to TRBD2. Germline CDR1 reads LNHDA; CDR2 reads SQIVND (reference sequence). The CDR3 is made up of 14 amino acids. In DNA, the CDR3 is TGTGCCAGTAGCATAGCGGGGGGGCAAGAGACCCAGTACTTC. It encodes CASSIAGGQETQYF.

This chain uses TRBV6-6 with TRBJ2-3, with D hard to call. Between the trimmed V and J ends, which lost 7 bases and 1 base, there was a span of 12 bases. Looked up from germline, CDR1 is MNHNY and CDR2 is SVGAGI (reference sequence). This CDR3 is 14 amino acids long. CDR3 nucleotide sequence: TGTGCCAGCACAGACCTACAACGCACAGATACGCAGTATTTT. Its translation: CASTDLQRTDTQYF.

This chain connects TRBV27 to TRBJ2-3, with 8 positions matching TRBD1. CDR1 is MNHEY, CDR2 SMNVEV, per germline (reference sequence). The CDR3 length is 13 residues. The junction had 3 bases not matched to a gene; V was cut back by 6 bases and J by 4 bases. CDR3 bases: TGTGCCAGCAGAAGGACAGGGTCAGATACGCAGTATTTT. Translation gives CASRRTGSDTQYF.

CDR3 sequence reads: CASSPVERANGYTF. CDR3 sequence (DNA): TGTGCCAGCTCCCCAGTTGAACGGGCGAATGGCTACACCTTC. This chain joins TRBV18 and TRBJ1-2; no clear D. Trimming left V 6 bases short and J 6 bases short, with 17 bases between. The CDR3 loop spans 14 amino acids. CDR1 and CDR2 from the germline V gene are KGHSH and LQKENI. Complete variable domain (other parts from reference TRBV18 and TRBJ1-2): NAGVMQNPRHLVRRRGQEARLRCSPMKGHSHVYWYRQLPEEGLKFMVYLQKENIIDESGMPKERFSAEFPKEGPSILRIQQVVRGDSAAYFCASSPVERANGYTFGSGTRLTVV.

The J gene is TRBJ2-6, the V gene TRBV5-1; D gene unclear. CDR3 length: 15 residues. Trimming cost V 0 bases and J 4 bases, with 8 bases left between them. Germline lookup yields CDR1 SGHRS and CDR2 YFSETQ. Here the CDR3 reads CASSLAGAGANVLTF. The CDR3 nucleotides are TGCGCCAGCAGCTTGGCGGGTGCCGGGGCCAACGTCCTGACTTTC.

This clone was detected only once. The chain has TRBV28 and TRBJ2-7; no reliable D call. The CDR3 consists of 12 residues. Germline V gene sequence: CDR1 MDHEN, CDR2 SYDVKM. V gave up 1 base and J gave up 5 bases, with 6 bases separating them. The CDR3 protein is CASSLFPDEQYF. In DNA, the CDR3 is TGTGCCAGCAGTTTATTCCCCGACGAGCAGTACTTC.

J is TRBJ2-5 and V is TRBV7-9; possible D gene TRBD1, 5 bases. Germline assignment: CDR1 SEHNR and CDR2 FQNEAQ (reference sequence). The V end lost 2 bases, the J end lost 0 bases, and 10 bases lay between the germline ends. The CDR3 covers 15 residues. The CDR3 nucleotides are TGTGCCAGCAGCTTAAGCAGGGCCGACCAAGAGACCCAGTACTTC. Its translation is CASSLSRADQETQYF. The whole variable domain, remainder taken from reference TRBV7-9 and TRBJ2-5, is DTGVSQNPRHKITKRGQNVTFRCDPISEHNRLYWYRQTLGQGPEFLTYFQNEAQLEKSRLLSDRFSAERPKGSFSTLEIQRTEQGDSAMYLCASSLSRADQETQYFGPGTRLLVL.

The chain carries TRBV7-2 and TRBJ1-2; D unclear. This CDR3 comprises 10 residues. Between the trimmed V and J ends, which lost 0 bases and 8 bases, there was a span of 1 base. CDR1 is SGHTA, CDR2 FQGNSA, per germline. CDR3 DNA sequence: TGTGCCAGCAGCTTAGCCGGCTACACCTTC. Its protein is CASSLAGYTF.

J is TRBJ1-1 and V is TRBV25-1; TRBD1 aligns across 10 bases. V was pared by 4 bases and J by 3 bases, with 2 bases of the junction left unmatched. The CDR3 totals 14 residues. From germline, CDR1 is MGHDK and CDR2 SYGVNS. The CDR3 loop is CASSVTGGYTEAFF. Written as DNA, the CDR3 is TGTGCCAGCAGTGTGACAGGGGGCTACACTGAAGCTTTCTTT. The whole variable domain, remainder taken from reference TRBV25-1 and TRBJ1-1, is EADIYQTPRYLVIGTGKKITLECSQTMGHDKMYWYQQDPGMELHLIHYSYGVNSTEKGDLSSESTVSRIRTEHFPLTLESARPSHTSQYLCASSVTGGYTEAFFGQGTRLTVV.